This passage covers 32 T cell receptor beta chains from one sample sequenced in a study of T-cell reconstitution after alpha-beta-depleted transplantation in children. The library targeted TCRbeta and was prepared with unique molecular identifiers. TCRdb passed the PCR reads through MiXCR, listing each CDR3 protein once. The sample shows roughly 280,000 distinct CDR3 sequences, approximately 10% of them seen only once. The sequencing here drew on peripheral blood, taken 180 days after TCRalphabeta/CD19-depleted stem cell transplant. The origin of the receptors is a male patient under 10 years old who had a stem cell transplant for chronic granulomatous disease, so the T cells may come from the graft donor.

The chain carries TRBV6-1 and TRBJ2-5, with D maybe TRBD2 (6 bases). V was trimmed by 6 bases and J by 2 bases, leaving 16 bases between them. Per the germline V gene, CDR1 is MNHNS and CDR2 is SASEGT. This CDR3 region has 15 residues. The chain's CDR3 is CASSPWAGSQETQYF. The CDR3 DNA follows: TGTGCCAGCAGCCCCTGGGCGGGGAGTCAAGAGACCCAGTACTTC.

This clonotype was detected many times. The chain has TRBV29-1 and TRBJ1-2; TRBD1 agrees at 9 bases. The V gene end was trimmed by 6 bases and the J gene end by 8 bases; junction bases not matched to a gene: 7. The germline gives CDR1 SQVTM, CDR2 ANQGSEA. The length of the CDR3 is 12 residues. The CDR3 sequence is CSVGDRVGGYTF. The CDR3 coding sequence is TGCAGCGTAGGGGACAGGGTAGGCGGCTACACCTTC.

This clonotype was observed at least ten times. The CDR3: CASSLGVSDHSYNEQFF. In DNA form, the CDR3 reads TGTGCCAGCAGCTTAGGCGTGAGTGACCACTCCTACAATGAGCAGTTCTTC. The V and J genes are TRBV7-2 and TRBJ2-1; D not certain. Germline CDR1 SGHTA, CDR2 FQGNSA. Trimming cost V 1 base and J 0 bases, with 13 bases left between them. The CDR3 consists of 17 residues.

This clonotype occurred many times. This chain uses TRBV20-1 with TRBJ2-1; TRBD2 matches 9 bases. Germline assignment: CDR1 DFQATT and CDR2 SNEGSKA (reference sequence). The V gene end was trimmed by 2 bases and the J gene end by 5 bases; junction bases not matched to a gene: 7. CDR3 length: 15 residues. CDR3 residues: CSARLAGFSNNEQFF. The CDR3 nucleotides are TGCAGTGCTAGACTAGCGGGATTTAGCAACAATGAGCAGTTCTTC.

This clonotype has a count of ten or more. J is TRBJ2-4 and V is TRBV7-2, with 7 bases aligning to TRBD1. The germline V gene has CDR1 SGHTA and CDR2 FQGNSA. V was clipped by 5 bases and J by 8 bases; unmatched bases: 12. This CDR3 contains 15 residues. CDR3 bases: TGTGCCAGCAGCGCACGACAGGGAGCGACAGACATTCAGTACTTC. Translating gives CASSARQGATDIQYF.

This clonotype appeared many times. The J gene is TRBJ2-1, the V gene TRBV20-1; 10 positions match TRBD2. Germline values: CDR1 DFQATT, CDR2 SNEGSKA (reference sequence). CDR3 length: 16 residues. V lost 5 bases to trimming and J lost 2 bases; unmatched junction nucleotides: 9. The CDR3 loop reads CSALTGLAETYNEQFF. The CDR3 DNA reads TGCAGTGCTCTGACAGGACTAGCGGAGACCTACAATGAGCAGTTCTTC.

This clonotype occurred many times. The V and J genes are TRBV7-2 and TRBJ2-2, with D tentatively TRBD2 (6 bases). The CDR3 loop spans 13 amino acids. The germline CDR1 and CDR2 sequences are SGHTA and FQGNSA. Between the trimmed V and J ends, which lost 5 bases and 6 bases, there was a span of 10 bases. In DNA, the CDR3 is TGTGCCAGCAGCATCGCGGGACCCGGGGAGCTGTTTTTT. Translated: CASSIAGPGELFF.

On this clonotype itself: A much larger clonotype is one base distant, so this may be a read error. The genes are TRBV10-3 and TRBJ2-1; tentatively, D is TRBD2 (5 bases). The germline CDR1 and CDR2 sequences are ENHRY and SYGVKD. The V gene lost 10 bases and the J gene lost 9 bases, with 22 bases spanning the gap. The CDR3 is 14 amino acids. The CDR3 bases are TGTGCCACCCAAGGGATTAGCGAAGCCTCTGAGCAGTTCTTC. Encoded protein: CATQGISEASEQFF.

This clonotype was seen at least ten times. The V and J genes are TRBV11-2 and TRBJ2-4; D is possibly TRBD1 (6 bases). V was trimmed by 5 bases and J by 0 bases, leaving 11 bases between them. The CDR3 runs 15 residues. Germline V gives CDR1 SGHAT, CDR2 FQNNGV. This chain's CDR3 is CASSRTERAKNIQYF. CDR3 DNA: TGTGCCAGCAGCCGGACAGAACGAGCCAAAAACATTCAGTACTTC.

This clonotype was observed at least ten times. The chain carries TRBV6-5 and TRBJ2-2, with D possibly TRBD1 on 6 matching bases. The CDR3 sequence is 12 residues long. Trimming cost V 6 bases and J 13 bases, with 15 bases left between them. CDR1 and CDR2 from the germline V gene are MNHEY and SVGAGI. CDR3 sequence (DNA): TGTGCCAGCAGGGGCGGACAGACCGGGCTGTTTTTT. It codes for CASRGGQTGLFF.

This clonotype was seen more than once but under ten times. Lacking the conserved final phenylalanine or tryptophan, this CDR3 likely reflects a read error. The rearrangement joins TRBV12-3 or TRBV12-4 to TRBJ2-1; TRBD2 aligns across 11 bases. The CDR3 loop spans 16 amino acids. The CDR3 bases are TGTGCAATCAGGCTAGCGGGAGGCAGCTCCTACAATGAGCAGTTCTCC. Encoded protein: CAIRLAGGSSYNEQFS.

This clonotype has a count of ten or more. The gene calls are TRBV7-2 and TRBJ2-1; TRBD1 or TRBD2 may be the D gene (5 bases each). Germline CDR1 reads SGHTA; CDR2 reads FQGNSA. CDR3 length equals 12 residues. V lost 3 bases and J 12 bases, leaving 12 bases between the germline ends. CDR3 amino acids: CASSLAPGGQFF. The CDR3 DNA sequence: TGTGCCAGCAGCTTGGCCCCTGGGGGGCAGTTCTTC. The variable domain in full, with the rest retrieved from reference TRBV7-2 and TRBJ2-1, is GAGVSQSPSNKVTEKGKDVELRCDPISGHTALYWYRQSLGQGLEFLIYFQGNSAPDKSGLPSDRFSAERTGGSVSTLTIQRTQQEDSAVYLCASSLAPGGQFFGPGTRLTVL.

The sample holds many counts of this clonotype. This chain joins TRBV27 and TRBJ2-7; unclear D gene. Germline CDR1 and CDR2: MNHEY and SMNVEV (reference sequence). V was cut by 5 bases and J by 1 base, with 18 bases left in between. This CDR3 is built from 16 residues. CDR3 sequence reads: CASSQKYIRRSYEQYF. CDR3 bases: TGTGCCAGCAGTCAAAAGTACATACGACGTTCCTACGAGCAGTACTTC.

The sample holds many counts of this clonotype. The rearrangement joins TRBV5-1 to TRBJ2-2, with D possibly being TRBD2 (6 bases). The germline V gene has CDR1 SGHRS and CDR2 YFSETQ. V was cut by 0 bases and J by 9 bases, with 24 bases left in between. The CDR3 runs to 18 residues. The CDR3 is CASSLVVFGDSPFRELFF. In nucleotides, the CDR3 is TGCGCCAGCAGCTTGGTCGTCTTTGGGGACTCCCCTTTCCGGGAGCTGTTTTTT.

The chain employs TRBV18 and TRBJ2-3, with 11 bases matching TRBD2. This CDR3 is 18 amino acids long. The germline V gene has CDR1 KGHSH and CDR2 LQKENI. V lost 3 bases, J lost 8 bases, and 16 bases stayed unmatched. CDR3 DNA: TGTGCCAGCTCACCGTATCGACCGGCACTAGCGGGAGTAGTTACGCAGTATTTT. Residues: CASSPYRPALAGVVTQYF.

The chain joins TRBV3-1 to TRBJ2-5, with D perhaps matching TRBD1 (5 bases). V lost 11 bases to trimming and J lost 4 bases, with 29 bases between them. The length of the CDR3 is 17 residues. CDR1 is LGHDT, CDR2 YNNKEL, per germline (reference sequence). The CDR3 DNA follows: TGTGCCTGCACCCGAAAATCGACAGTCTCCTGGGGAGAGACCCAGTACTTC. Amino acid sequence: CACTRKSTVSWGETQYF.

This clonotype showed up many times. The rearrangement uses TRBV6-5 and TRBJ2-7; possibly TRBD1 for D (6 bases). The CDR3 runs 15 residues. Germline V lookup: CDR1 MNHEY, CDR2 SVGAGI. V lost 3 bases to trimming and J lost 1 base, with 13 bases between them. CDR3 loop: CASSYPGQGSYEQYF. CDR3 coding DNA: TGTGCCAGCAGTTATCCGGGCCAGGGGTCCTACGAGCAGTACTTC.

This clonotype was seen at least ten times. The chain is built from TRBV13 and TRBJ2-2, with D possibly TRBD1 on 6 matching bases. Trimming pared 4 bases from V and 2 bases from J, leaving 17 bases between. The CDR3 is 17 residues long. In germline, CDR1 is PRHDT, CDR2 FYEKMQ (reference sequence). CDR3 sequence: CASSSLRDTGNTGELFF. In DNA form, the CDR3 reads TGTGCCAGCAGCTCCCTACGGGACACGGGAAACACCGGGGAGCTGTTTTTT. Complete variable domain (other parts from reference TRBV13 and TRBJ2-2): AAGVIQSPRHLIKEKRETATLKCYPIPRHDTVYWYQQGPGQDPQFLISFYEKMQSDKGSIPDRFSAQQFSDYHSELNMSSLELGDSALYFCASSSLRDTGNTGELFFGEGSRLTVL.

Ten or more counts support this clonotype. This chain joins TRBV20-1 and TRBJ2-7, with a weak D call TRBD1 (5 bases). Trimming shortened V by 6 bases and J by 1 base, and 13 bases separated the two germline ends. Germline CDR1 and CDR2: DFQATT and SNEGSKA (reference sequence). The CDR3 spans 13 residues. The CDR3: CSALKGPSYEQYF. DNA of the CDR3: TGCAGTGCCCTGAAGGGGCCGTCCTACGAGCAGTACTTC.

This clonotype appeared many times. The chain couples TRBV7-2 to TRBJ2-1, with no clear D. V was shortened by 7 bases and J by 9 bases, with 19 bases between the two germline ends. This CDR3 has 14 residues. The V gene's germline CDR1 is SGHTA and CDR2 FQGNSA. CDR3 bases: TGTGCCAGCACATACGTTGGCCCCCCGGCTGAGCAGTTCTTC. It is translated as CASTYVGPPAEQFF.

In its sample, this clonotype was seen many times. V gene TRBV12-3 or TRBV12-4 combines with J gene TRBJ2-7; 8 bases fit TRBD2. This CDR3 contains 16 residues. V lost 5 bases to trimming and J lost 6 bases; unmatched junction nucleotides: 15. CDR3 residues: CASSHQSGGYNGEQYF. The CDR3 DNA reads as TGTGCCAGCAGTCATCAGAGCGGGGGCTATAATGGCGAGCAGTACTTC.

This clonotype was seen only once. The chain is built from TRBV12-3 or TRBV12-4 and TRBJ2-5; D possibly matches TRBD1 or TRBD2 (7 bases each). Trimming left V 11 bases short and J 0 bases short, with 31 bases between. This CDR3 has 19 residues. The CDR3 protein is CAFSFRVGGTESYQETQYF. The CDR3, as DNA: TGTGCCTTCAGTTTTCGTGTGGGGGGGACAGAATCGTACCAAGAGACCCAGTACTTC.

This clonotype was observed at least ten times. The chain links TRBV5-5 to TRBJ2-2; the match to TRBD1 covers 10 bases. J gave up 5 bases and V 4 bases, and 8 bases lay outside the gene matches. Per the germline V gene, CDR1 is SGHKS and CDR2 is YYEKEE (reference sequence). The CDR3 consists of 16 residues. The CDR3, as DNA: TGTGCCAGCAGCCATAGACAGGGGGCGGGGACCGGGGAGCTGTTTTTT. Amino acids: CASSHRQGAGTGELFF.

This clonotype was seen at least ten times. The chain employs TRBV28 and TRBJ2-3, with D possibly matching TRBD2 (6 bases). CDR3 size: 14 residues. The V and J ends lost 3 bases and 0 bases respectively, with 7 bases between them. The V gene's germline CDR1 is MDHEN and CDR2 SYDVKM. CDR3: CASSFGTSTDTQYF. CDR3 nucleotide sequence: TGTGCCAGCAGTTTTGGGACTAGCACAGATACGCAGTATTTT.

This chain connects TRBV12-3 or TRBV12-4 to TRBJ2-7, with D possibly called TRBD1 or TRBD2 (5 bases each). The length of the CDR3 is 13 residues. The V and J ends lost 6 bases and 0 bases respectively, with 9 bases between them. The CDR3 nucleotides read TGTGCCAGCAGGGAGGACATCTCCTACGAGCAGTACTTC. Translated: CASREDISYEQYF.

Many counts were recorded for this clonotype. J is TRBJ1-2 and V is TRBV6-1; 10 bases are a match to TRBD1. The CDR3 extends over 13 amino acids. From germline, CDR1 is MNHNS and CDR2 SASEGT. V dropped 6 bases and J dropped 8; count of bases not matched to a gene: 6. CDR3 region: CASSSGQGGGYTF. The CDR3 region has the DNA TGTGCCAGCAGCTCTGGACAGGGGGGCGGCTACACCTTC.

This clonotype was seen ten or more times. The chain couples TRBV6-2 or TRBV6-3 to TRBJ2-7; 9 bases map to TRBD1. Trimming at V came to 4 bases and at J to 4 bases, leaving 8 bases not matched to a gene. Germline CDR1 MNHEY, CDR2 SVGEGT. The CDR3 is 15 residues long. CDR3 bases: TGTGCCAGCAGTTTAACCGGGACAGGGAGATACGAGCAGTACTTC. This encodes CASSLTGTGRYEQYF.

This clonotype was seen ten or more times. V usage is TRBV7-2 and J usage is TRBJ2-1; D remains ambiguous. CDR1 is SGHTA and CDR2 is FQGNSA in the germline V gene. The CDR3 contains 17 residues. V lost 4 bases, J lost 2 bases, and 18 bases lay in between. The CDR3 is CASSSRPKGFAYNEQFF. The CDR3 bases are TGTGCCAGCAGCTCTCGACCCAAGGGCTTCGCCTACAATGAGCAGTTCTTC.

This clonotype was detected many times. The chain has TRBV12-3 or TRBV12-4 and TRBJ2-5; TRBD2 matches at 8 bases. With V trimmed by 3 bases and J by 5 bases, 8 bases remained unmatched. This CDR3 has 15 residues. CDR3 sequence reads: CASSFREGSHETQYF. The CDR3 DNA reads TGTGCCAGCAGTTTTCGGGAGGGTAGCCACGAGACCCAGTACTTC.

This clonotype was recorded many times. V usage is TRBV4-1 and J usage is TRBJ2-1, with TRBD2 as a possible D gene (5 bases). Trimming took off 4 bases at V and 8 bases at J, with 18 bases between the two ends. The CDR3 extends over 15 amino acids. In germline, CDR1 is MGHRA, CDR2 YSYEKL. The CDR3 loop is CASSLPGLPPHEQFF. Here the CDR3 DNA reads TGCGCCAGCAGCCTTCCTGGACTGCCACCCCATGAGCAGTTCTTC.

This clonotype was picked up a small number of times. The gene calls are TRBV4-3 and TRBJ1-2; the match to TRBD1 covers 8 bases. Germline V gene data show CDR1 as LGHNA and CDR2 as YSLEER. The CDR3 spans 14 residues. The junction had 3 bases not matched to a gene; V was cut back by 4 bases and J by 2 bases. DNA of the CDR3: TGCGCCAGCAGCCGACAGGGGTCAAACTATGGCTACACCTTC. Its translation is CASSRQGSNYGYTF.

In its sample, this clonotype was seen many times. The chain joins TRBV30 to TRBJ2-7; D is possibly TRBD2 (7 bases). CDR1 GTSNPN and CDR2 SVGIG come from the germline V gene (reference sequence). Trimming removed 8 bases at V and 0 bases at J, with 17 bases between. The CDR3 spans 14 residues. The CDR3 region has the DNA TGTGCCCGGGACGGGGGGCAGCCCTCCTACGAGCAGTACTTC. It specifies CARDGGQPSYEQYF.